The 23 T cell receptor beta chains in this list originate from one sample, sequenced in a study of T-cell reconstitution after alpha-beta-depleted transplantation in children. This sample's TCRbeta library carried unique molecular identifier barcodes. TCRdb reprocessed the PCR reads via MiXCR and lists one record per CDR3 protein. The sample records about 980,000 distinct CDR3 sequences, around 30% being singletons. Sequencing was performed on PBMCs, mostly from graft donor cells, taken 360 days after TCRalphabeta/CD19-depleted stem cell transplant. The receptors were gathered from a boy less than two years old who had a stem cell transplant for SCID, so the T cells may come from the graft donor.

This clonotype was found a few times. The J gene is TRBJ2-5, the V gene TRBV6-5; the D gene is possibly TRBD2 (6 bases). The CDR3 contains 13 residues. Looked up from germline, CDR1 is MNHEY and CDR2 is SVGAGI. V lost 2 bases to trimming and J lost 5 bases, with 9 bases between them. The CDR3 DNA follows: TGTGCCAGCAGTTACGGTCGGGGGGAGACCCAGTACTTC. Protein sequence: CASSYGRGETQYF.

The J gene is TRBJ2-2, the V gene TRBV5-1, with D perhaps TRBD2 (6 bases). This CDR3 comprises 17 residues. Germline V lookup: CDR1 SGHRS, CDR2 YFSETQ. Trimming stripped 0 bases from V and 6 bases from J, with 18 bases between. The chain's CDR3 is CASSLGGLGPWPGELFF. The DNA for the CDR3 is TGCGCCAGCAGCTTGGGGGGACTCGGCCCGTGGCCCGGGGAGCTGTTTTTT.

This CDR3 is CASSYQLSGGDTDTQYF. The DNA for the CDR3 is TGTGCCAGCAGTTACCAGCTTAGCGGGGGGGACACAGATACGCAGTATTTT. The chain links TRBV6-5 to TRBJ2-3, with 11 nucleotides matching TRBD2. With 2 bases clipped from V and 2 bases from J, the junction kept 6 bases outside the gene matches. Germline V lookup: CDR1 MNHEY, CDR2 SVGAGI. CDR3 length: 17 residues.

V usage is TRBV20-1 and J usage is TRBJ2-2; D perhaps matches TRBD2 (6 bases). Per the germline V gene, CDR1 is DFQATT and CDR2 is SNEGSKA (reference sequence). The CDR3 spans 16 residues. The ends were cut back, 5 bases at V and 5 bases at J, with 21 bases in the middle. The CDR3 here is CSAGGIGGRGTGELFF. The CDR3 DNA follows: TGCAGTGCTGGAGGAATAGGAGGGCGTGGAACCGGGGAGCTGTTTTTT.

This clonotype was picked up a small number of times. The chain uses TRBV5-4 and TRBJ2-5, with D possibly being TRBD1 or TRBD2 (5 bases each). Per the germline V gene, CDR1 is SGHNT and CDR2 is YYREEE (reference sequence). V gave up 0 bases and J gave up 4 bases, with 16 bases separating them. The CDR3 has 16 amino acids. This CDR3 is CASSLAGGARGETQYF. The CDR3, as DNA: TGTGCCAGCAGCTTGGCCGGTGGGGCCCGGGGAGAGACCCAGTACTTC.

The chain is built from TRBV7-3 and TRBJ2-6; 7 nucleotides line up with TRBD1. The V gene end was trimmed by 5 bases and the J gene end by 0 bases; junction bases not matched to a gene: 4. CDR3 length equals 16 residues. CDR1 is SGHTA, CDR2 FQGTGA, per germline. The CDR3 sequence is CASSRQGDSGANVLTF. The CDR3 DNA reads as TGTGCCAGCAGCCGACAGGGAGACTCTGGGGCCAACGTCCTGACTTTC. Combining the CDR3 with reference TRBV7-3 and TRBJ2-6 gives the whole variable domain GAGVSQTPSNKVTEKGKYVELRCDPISGHTALYWYRQSLGQGPEFLIYFQGTGAADDSGLPNDRFFAVRPEGSVSTLKIQRTERGDSAVYLCASSRQGDSGANVLTFGAGSRLTVL.

The chain is built from TRBV20-1 and TRBJ2-7; TRBD2 matches at 7 bases. Per germline, CDR1 DFQATT and CDR2 SNEGSKA (reference sequence). CDR3 length: 14 amino acids. V was clipped by 5 bases and J by 4 bases; unmatched bases: 11. The CDR3 DNA is TGCAGTGCTTCGACAGCGGGGACCTTTTACGAGCAGTACTTC. Its protein is CSASTAGTFYEQYF.

There are a few counts of this clonotype. This chain uses TRBV9 with TRBJ2-7; D is tentatively TRBD1 or TRBD2 (5 bases each). The CDR3 is made up of 14 amino acids. The germline V gene has CDR1 SGDLS and CDR2 YYNGEE. V was trimmed by 3 bases and J by 0 bases, leaving 10 bases between them. The CDR3 bases are TGTGCCAGCAGCGAGGGGACGCTCTCCTACGAGCAGTACTTC. This codes for CASSEGTLSYEQYF. The whole variable domain, filled in from reference TRBV9 and TRBJ2-7, reads DSGVTQTPKHLITATGQRVTLRCSPRSGDLSVYWYQQSLDQGLQFLIQYYNGEERAKGNILERFSAQQFPDLHSELNLSSLELGDSALYFCASSEGTLSYEQYFGPGTRLTVT.

This clonotype has at least ten counts. The J gene is TRBJ1-1, the V gene TRBV12-3 or TRBV12-4, with 8 bases matching TRBD1. V trimming: 7 bases; J trimming: 4 bases; junction bases outside the gene matches: 11. CDR3 size: 15 residues. CDR3 region: CASTQTGVRSTEAFF. The DNA of the CDR3 is TGTGCCAGCACCCAGACAGGGGTTAGGAGCACTGAAGCTTTCTTT.

In this sample, this clonotype turned up a few times. The chain uses TRBV15 and TRBJ2-3; D is tentatively TRBD1 or TRBD2 (5 bases each). This CDR3 has 18 residues. In germline, CDR1 is LNHNV, CDR2 YYDKDF (reference sequence). Trimming took off 3 bases at V and 2 bases at J, with 21 bases between the two ends. This CDR3 reads CATSSDQGSGVLTDTQYF. The CDR3 DNA reads as TGTGCCACCAGCAGCGATCAGGGATCCGGGGTCCTCACAGATACGCAGTATTTT.

This clonotype was observed a few times. The rearrangement joins TRBV5-4 to TRBJ2-2, with 11 bases aligning to TRBD2. The CDR3 spans 19 residues. Germline V lookup: CDR1 SGHNT, CDR2 YYREEE (reference sequence). The ends lost 3 bases at V and 3 bases at J; junction bases unmatched: 13. The chain's CDR3 is CASSWVEAGTSGDTGELFF. The CDR3 bases are TGTGCCAGCAGCTGGGTCGAAGCCGGGACTAGCGGCGACACCGGGGAGCTGTTTTTT.

V usage is TRBV5-1 and J usage is TRBJ2-1; D unresolved. With 5 bases removed from V and 9 bases from J, the gap between germline ends came to 3 bases. There are 9 residues in the CDR3. CDR1 SGHRS and CDR2 YFSETQ come from the germline V gene. CDR3 protein: CASRVEQFF. DNA of the CDR3: TGCGCCAGCAGGGTTGAGCAGTTCTTC.

The chain joins TRBV7-2 to TRBJ2-3; 9 bases map to TRBD1. CDR1 and CDR2 from the germline V gene are SGHTA and FQGNSA. This CDR3 has 16 amino acids. Unmatched junction bases numbered 6, after V lost 1 base and J lost 4 bases. Here the CDR3 reads CASSLVGTGLADTQYF. In nucleotides, the CDR3 is TGTGCCAGCAGCTTAGTGGGGACAGGGCTGGCAGATACGCAGTATTTT.

V is TRBV6-2 or TRBV6-3 and J is TRBJ2-1, with D possibly matching TRBD2 (6 bases). Germline CDR1 reads MNHEY; CDR2 reads SVGEGT. The length of the CDR3 is 17 residues. V lost 4 bases and J lost 4, with 20 bases in between. Here the CDR3 reads CASSSNEDYLPYNEQFF. As DNA, the CDR3 is TGTGCCAGCAGTTCGAACGAGGACTATTTACCGTACAATGAGCAGTTCTTC.

The CDR3 spells CSARDTGLLTGELFF. DNA of the CDR3: TGCAGTGCTAGAGATACGGGACTACTAACCGGGGAGCTGTTTTTT. V gene TRBV20-1 combines with J gene TRBJ2-2; 7 bases align to TRBD2. The CDR3 sequence is 15 residues long. Trimming took 0 bases from V and 5 from J; bases not matched to a gene: 6. In germline, CDR1 is DFQATT, CDR2 SNEGSKA (reference sequence).

V is TRBV3-1 and J is TRBJ2-7, with a tentative D call TRBD1 (5 bases). Germline assignment: CDR1 LGHDT and CDR2 YNNKEL (reference sequence). This CDR3 is built from 15 residues. V was trimmed by 0 bases and J by 5 bases, leaving 14 bases between them. The CDR3 nucleotides read TGTGCCAGCAGCCAAGATCGTCAGGGAAATAACGAGCAGTACTTC. Protein sequence: CASSQDRQGNNEQYF.

This clonotype was counted many times. The chain combines TRBV6-5 with TRBJ1-2; D is unresolved. V was pared by 7 bases and J by 3 bases, with 6 bases between. The CDR3 totals 11 residues. CDR1 and CDR2 from the germline V gene are MNHEY and SVGAGI. CDR3 sequence: CASKGYYGYTF. CDR3 sequence (DNA): TGTGCCAGCAAAGGGTACTATGGCTACACCTTC.

V gene TRBV6-1 combines with J gene TRBJ1-1, with 7 positions matching TRBD1. The germline CDR1 and CDR2 sequences are MNHNS and SASEGT. Germline trimming cut 3 bases from V and 0 bases from J; bases unmatched to any gene: 10. CDR3 length equals 17 residues. The CDR3 loop reads CASSDADRAEMNTEAFF. CDR3 nucleotides: TGTGCCAGCAGTGACGCCGACAGGGCCGAGATGAACACTGAAGCTTTCTTT.

The rearrangement joins TRBV3-1 to TRBJ1-1, with D maybe TRBD1 (5 bases). In germline, CDR1 is LGHDT, CDR2 YNNKEL (reference sequence). CDR3 length: 13 residues. V was shortened by 0 bases and J by 10 bases, with 12 bases between the two germline ends. Here the CDR3 DNA reads TGTGCCAGCAGCCAAGATCTGGGGCTACGAGCTTTCTTT. Its protein product is CASSQDLGLRAFF.

The chain joins TRBV5-1 to TRBJ2-3, with D possibly being TRBD1 (6 bases). This CDR3 is 16 amino acids long. The germline CDR1 and CDR2 sequences are SGHRS and YFSETQ. Trimming pared 0 bases from V and 0 bases from J, leaving 11 bases between. The CDR3 DNA follows: TGCGCCAGCAGCTTGGATAAGACAGGTAGCACAGATACGCAGTATTTT. Translating it yields CASSLDKTGSTDTQYF.

V gene TRBV4-2 combines with J gene TRBJ1-3; weak D call: TRBD1 (5 bases). CDR3 size: 17 residues. Germline V lookup: CDR1 LGHNA, CDR2 YNFKEQ. V was shortened by 6 bases and J by 2 bases, with 20 bases between the two germline ends. CDR3 nucleotides: TGTGCCAGCAGTCCAAGCTACCCAGGGTCTACTGGAAACACCATATATTTT. It is translated as CASSPSYPGSTGNTIYF.

This clonotype was observed a handful of times. The J gene is TRBJ1-1, the V gene TRBV29-1; 7 bases map to TRBD1. The CDR3 covers 11 residues. CDR1 is SQVTM, CDR2 ANQGSEA, per germline. Losses at the gene ends were 3 bases for V and 9 bases for J; bases not matched to a gene: 4. The CDR3 DNA is TGCAGCGTTGACAACAGGGGCAAAGCTTTCTTT. Its translation is CSVDNRGKAFF.

This chain joins TRBV7-7 and TRBJ2-5, with D possibly matching TRBD2 (6 bases). Germline V gene data show CDR1 as SSHAT and CDR2 as FNYEAQ (reference sequence). The CDR3 has 14 amino acids. V was cut by 5 bases and J by 4 bases, with 14 bases left in between. CDR3 loop: CASSVDGGIETQYF. The CDR3 nucleotides are TGTGCCAGCAGCGTGGACGGCGGGATAGAGACCCAGTACTTC.